The 3 T cell receptor beta chains listed next were all sequenced from one sample in a study of cytotoxic CD8 clonotypes in ibrutinib-treated CLL. Some clones are missing from TCRdb's copy, which holds only in-frame ones; the method was immunoSEQ multiplex PCR. The sample has some 120,000 clones, 80% to 90% seen once. The sequenced sample was PBMCs, obtained after 24 months of ibrutinib treatment. Every receptor here comes from a human donor with chronic lymphocytic leukemia.

CDR3 bases: TGTGCCAGCTCACCTGCAGCAGTAAATGAAAAACTGTTTTTT. It encodes CASSPAAVNEKLFF. V usage is TRBV18 and J usage is TRBJ1-4, with no clear D. This CDR3 is built from 14 residues. Trimming pared 3 bases from V and 5 bases from J, leaving 10 bases between. CDR1 KGHSH and CDR2 LQKENI come from the germline V gene.

The chain joins TRBV4-3 to TRBJ2-1; TRBD1 might be the D (6 bases). CDR1 and CDR2 (germline): LGHNA, YSLEER. The CDR3 covers 15 residues. V was pared by 6 bases and J by 0 bases, with 12 bases between. The CDR3 is CASSRNRDSYNEQFF. In DNA, the CDR3 is TGCGCCAGCAGTCGGAACAGGGACTCCTACAATGAGCAGTTCTTC.

The chain has TRBV30 and TRBJ1-2; no definite D call. The germline gives CDR1 GTSNPN, CDR2 SVGIG (reference sequence). The CDR3 extends over 11 amino acids. V lost 8 bases to trimming and J lost 4 bases, with 11 bases between them. The CDR3 bases are TGTGCCAGCCCTGACCTCTATGGCTACACCTTC. The encoded protein is CASPDLYGYTF.